The 2 T cell receptor beta chains below come from one sample, sequenced in a study of CD4 and CD8 cells across lung adenocarcinoma regions. TCRdb passed the PCR reads through MiXCR, listing each CDR3 protein once. The top ten hold about 18% of the sample, which has several thousand distinct CDR3 sequences, approximately 50% seen once. Material: CD8+ T cells from the center of a lung tumor. The receptor set was obtained from a female donor with lung adenocarcinoma. The CD4 and CD8 labels of this study may be unreliable.

Regarding this clonotype: At one end the junction does not follow the germline gene, possibly because of a read error. The rearrangement links TRBV7-1 to TRBJ2-5; the D gene could be TRBD1 or TRBD2 (6 bases each). TRBV7-1 has ORF status, its function being uncertain. This CDR3 comprises 14 residues. In nucleotides, the CDR3 is TGTGCGGGCCCCGGGGGCGGTGGCCAAGATACCCAGTACTTC. It codes for CAGPGGGGQDTQYF.

The chain has TRBV7-2 and TRBJ2-7; D ambiguous. CDR1 is SGHTA, CDR2 FQGNSA, per germline. Trimming took off 5 bases at V and 3 bases at J, with 20 bases between the two ends. This CDR3 comprises 16 residues. CDR3 protein: CASSPSLTSTSYEQYF. Here the CDR3 DNA reads TGTGCCAGCAGCCCAAGCCTAACCTCGACAAGCTACGAGCAGTACTTC.